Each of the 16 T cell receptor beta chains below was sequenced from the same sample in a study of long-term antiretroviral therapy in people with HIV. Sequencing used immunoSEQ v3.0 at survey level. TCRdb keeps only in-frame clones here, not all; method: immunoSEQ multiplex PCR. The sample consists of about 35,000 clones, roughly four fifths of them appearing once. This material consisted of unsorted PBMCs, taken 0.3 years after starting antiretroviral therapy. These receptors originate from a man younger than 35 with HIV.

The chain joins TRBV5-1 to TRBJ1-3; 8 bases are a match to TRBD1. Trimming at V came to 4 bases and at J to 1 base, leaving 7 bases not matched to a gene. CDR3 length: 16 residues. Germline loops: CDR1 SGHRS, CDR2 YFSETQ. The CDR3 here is CASSAQGVRSGNTIYF. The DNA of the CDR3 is TGCGCCAGCAGCGCACAGGGGGTACGGTCTGGAAACACCATATATTTT. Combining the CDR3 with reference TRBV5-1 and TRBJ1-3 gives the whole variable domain KAGVTQTPRYLIKTRGQQVTLSCSPISGHRSVSWYQQTPGQGLQFLFEYFSETQRNKGNFPGRFSGRQFSNSRSEMNVSTLELGDSALYLCASSAQGVRSGNTIYFGEGSWLTVV.

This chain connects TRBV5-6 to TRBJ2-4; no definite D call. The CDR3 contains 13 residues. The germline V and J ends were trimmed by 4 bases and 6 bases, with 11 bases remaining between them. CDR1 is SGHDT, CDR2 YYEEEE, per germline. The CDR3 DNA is TGTGCCAGCAGCGATGTGTGGAGAAACATTCAGTACTTC. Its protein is CASSDVWRNIQYF.

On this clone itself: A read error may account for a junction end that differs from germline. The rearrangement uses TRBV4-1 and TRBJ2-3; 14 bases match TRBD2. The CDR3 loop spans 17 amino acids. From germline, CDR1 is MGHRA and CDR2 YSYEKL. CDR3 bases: TGCGCCAGCAGGCAAGGGGGACTAGCGGGGGCCACAGATACGCAGTATTTT. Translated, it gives CASRQGGLAGATDTQYF.

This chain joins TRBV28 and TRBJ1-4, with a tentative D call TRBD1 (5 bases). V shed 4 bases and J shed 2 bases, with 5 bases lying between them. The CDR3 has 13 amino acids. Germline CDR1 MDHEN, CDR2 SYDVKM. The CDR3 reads CASSSGTNEKLFF. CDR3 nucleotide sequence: TGTGCCAGCAGTTCAGGGACTAATGAAAAACTGTTTTTT.

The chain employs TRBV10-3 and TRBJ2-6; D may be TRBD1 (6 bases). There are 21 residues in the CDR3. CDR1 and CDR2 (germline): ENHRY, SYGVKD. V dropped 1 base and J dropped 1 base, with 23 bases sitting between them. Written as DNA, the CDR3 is TGTGCCATCAGTGAGTTGGACAGAGAATACTCGTTCCCTTCTGGGGCCAACGTCCTGACTTTC. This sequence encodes CAISELDREYSFPSGANVLTF.

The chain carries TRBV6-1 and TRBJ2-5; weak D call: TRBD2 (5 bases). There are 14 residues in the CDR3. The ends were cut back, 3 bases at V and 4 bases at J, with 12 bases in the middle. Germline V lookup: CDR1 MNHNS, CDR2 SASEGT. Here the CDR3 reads CASSELPGSETQYF. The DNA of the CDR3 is TGTGCCAGCAGTGAGTTACCGGGATCAGAGACCCAGTACTTC.

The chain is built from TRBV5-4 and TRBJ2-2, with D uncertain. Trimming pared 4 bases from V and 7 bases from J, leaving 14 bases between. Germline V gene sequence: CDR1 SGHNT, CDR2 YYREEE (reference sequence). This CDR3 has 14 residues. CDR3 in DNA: TGTGCCAGCAGCCCCACCCTCGGCAGCGGGGAGCTGTTTTTT. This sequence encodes CASSPTLGSGELFF.

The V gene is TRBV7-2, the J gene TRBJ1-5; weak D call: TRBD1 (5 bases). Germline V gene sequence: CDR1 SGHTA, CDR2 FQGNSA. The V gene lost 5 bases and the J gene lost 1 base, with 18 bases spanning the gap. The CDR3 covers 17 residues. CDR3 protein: CASSPGWGKSSNQPQHF. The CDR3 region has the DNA TGTGCCAGCAGCCCGGGATGGGGGAAGTCGAGCAATCAGCCCCAGCATTTT. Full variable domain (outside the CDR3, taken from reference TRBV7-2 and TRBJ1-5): GAGVSQSPSNKVTEKGKDVELRCDPISGHTALYWYRQSLGQGLEFLIYFQGNSAPDKSGLPSDRFSAERTGGSVSTLTIQRTQQEDSAVYLCASSPGWGKSSNQPQHFGDGTRLSIL.

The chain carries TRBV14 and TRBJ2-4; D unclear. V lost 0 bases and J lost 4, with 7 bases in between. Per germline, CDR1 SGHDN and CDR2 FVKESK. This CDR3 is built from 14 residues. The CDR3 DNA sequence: TGTGCCAGCAGCCAAGAGCGGCGAAAAAACATTCAGTACTTC. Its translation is CASSQERRKNIQYF.

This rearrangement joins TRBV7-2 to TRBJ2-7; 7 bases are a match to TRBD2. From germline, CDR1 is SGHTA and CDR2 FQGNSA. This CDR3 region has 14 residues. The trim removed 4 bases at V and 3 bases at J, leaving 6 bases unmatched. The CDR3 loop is CASSSLAKLYEQYF. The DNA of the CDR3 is TGTGCCAGCAGCTCACTAGCGAAACTCTACGAGCAGTACTTC.

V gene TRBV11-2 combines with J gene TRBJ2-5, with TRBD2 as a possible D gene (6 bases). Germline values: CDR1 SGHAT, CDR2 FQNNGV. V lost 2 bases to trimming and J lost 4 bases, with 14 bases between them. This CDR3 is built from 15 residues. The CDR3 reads CASSLSRREAETQYF. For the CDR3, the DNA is TGTGCCAGCAGCTTATCCCGGAGGGAGGCAGAGACCCAGTACTTC.

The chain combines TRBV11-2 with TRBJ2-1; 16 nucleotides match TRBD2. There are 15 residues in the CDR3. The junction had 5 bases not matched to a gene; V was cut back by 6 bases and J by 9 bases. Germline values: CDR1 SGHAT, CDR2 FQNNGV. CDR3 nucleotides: TGTGCCAGCAGGGGGACTAGCGGGGGGGCTGGTGAGCAGTTCTTC. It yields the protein CASRGTSGGAGEQFF.

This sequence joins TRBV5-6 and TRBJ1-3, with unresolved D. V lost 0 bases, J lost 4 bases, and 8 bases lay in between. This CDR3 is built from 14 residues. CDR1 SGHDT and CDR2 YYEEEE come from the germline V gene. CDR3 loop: CASSLAGMGNTIYF. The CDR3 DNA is TGTGCCAGCAGCTTGGCCGGGATGGGAAACACCATATATTTT.

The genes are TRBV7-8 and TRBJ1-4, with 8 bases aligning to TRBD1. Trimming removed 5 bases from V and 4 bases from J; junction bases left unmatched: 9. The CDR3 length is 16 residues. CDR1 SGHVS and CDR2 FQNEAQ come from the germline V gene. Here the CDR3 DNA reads TGTGCCAGCAGCCCCACAGGGGGTGGTTATAATGAAAAACTGTTTTTT. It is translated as CASSPTGGGYNEKLFF.

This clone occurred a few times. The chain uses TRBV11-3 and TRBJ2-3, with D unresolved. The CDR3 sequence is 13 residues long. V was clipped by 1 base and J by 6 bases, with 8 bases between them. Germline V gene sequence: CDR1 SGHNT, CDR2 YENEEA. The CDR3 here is CASSLGSVDTQYF. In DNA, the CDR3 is TGTGCCAGCAGCTTAGGGTCTGTGGATACGCAGTATTTT.

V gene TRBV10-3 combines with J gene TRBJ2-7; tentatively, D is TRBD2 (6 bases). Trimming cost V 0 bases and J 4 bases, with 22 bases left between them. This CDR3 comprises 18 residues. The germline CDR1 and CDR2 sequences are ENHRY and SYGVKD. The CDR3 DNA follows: TGTGCCATCAGTGAGTCGGAGGGCCCTTTGGGGCCCGCATACGAGCAGTACTTC. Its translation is CAISESEGPLGPAYEQYF.